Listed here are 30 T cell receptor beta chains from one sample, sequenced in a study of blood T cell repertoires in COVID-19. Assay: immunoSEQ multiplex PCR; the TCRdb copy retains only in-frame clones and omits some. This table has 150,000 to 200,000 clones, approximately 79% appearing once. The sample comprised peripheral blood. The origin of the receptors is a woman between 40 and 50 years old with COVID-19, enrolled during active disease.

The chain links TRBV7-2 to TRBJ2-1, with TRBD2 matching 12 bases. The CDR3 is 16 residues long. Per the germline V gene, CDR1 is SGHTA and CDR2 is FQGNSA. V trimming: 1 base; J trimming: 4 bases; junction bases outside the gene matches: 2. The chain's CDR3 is CASSLVGTSGYNEQFF. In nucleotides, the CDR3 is TGTGCCAGCAGCTTAGTCGGGACTAGCGGGTACAATGAGCAGTTCTTC.

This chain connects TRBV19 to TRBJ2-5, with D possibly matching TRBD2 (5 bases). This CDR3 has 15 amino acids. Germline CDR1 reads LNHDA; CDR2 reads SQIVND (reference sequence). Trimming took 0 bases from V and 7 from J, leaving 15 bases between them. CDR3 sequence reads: CASSIDRRRGWTQYF. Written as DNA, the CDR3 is TGTGCCAGTAGTATAGATCGGAGGCGAGGCTGGACCCAGTACTTC.

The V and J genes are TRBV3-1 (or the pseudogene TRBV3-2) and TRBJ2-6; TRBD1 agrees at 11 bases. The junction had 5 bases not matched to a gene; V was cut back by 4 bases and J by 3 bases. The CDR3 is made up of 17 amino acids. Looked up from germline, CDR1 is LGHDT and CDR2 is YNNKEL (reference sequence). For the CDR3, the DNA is TGTGCCAGCAGCCTCGGGACAGGGGGGGTTGGGGCCAACGTCCTGACTTTC. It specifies CASSLGTGGVGANVLTF.

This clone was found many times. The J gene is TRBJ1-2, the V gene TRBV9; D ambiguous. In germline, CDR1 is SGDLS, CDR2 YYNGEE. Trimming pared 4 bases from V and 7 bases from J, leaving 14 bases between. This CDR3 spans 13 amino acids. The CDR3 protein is CASSSQRARGYTF. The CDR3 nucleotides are TGTGCCAGCAGCAGTCAGAGGGCGCGTGGCTACACCTTC.

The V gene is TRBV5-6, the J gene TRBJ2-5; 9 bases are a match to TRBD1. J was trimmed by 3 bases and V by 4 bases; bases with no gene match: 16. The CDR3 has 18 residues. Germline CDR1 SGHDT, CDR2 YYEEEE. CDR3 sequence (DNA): TGTGCCAGCAGCCCTTGGGCCGGGACAGGGACCTTTGAAGAGACCCAGTACTTC. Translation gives CASSPWAGTGTFEETQYF.

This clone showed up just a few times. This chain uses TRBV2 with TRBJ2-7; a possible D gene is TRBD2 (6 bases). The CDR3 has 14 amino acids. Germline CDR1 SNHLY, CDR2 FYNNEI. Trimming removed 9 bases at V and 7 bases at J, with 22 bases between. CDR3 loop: CARRQWGDGWEQYV. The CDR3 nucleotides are TGTGCCAGGCGACAGTGGGGGGACGGGTGGGAGCAGTACGTC.

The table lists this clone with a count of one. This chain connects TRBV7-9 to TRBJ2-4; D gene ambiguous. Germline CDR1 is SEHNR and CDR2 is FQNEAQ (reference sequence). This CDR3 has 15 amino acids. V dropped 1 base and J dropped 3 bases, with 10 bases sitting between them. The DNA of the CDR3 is TGTGCCAGCAGCTTAGGCTCTAGGAACAAAAACATTCAGTACTTC. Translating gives CASSLGSRNKNIQYF.

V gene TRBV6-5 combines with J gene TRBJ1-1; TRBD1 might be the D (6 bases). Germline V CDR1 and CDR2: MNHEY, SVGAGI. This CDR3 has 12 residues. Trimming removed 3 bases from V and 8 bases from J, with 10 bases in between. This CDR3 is CASSYTGHEAFF. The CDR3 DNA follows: TGTGCCAGCAGTTATACAGGGCACGAAGCTTTCTTT.

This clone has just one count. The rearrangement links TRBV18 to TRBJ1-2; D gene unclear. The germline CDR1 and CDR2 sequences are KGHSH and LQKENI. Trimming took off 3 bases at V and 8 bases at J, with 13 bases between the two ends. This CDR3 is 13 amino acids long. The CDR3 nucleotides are TGTGCCAGCTCACCCTCGGAGGGAGGGGGCTACACCTTC. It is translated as CASSPSEGGGYTF.

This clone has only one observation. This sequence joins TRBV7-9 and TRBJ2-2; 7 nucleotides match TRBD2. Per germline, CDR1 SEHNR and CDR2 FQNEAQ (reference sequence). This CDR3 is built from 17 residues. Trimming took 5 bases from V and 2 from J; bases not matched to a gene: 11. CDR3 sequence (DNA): TGTGCCAGCAGCCCCCTGGGAACTAGCGTCAACACCGGGGAGCTGTTTTTT. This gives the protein CASSPLGTSVNTGELFF.

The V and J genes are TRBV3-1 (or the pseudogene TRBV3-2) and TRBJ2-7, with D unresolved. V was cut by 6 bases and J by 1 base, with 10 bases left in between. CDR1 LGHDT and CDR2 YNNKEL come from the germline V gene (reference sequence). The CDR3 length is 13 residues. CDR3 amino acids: CASRPTSSYEQYF. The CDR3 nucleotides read TGTGCCAGCAGGCCGACAAGTTCCTACGAGCAGTACTTC.

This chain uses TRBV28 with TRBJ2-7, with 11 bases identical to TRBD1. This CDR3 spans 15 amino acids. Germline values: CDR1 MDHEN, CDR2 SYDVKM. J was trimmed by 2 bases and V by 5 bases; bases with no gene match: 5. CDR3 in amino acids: CASSAPGQGAYEQYV. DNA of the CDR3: TGTGCCAGCAGTGCGCCGGGACAGGGGGCCTACGAGCAGTACGTC.

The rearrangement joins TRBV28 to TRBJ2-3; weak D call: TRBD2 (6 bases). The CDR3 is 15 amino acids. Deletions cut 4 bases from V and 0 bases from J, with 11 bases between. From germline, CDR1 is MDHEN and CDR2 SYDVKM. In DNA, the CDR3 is TGTGCCAGCAGTTCAATGGGAGGTAGCACAGATACGCAGTATTTT. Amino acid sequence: CASSSMGGSTDTQYF. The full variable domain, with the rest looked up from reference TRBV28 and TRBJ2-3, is DVKVTQSSRYLVKRTGEKVFLECVQDMDHENMFWYRQDPGLGLRLIYFSYDVKMKEKGDIPEGYSVSREKKERFSLILESASTNQTSMYLCASSSMGGSTDTQYFGPGTRLTVL.

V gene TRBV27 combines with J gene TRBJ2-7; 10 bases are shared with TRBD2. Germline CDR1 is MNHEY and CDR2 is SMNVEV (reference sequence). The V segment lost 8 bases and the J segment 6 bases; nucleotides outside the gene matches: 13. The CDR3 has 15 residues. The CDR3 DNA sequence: TGTGCCAGCCCCTCAGAGCTAGCGGGAGATATCGAGCAGTACTTC. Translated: CASPSELAGDIEQYF.

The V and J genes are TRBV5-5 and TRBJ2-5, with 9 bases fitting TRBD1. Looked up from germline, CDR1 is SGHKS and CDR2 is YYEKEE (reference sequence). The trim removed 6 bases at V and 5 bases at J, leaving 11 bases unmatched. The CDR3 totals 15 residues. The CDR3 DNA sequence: TGTGCCAGCACCGGGACAGGGTCGAGTCGGGAGACCCAGTACTTC. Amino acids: CASTGTGSSRETQYF.

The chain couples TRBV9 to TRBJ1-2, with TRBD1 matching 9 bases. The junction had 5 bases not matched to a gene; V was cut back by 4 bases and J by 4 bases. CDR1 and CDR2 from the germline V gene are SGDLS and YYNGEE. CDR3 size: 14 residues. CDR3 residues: CASSPGTGSYGYTF. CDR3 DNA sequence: TGTGCCAGCAGCCCGGGGACAGGGAGCTATGGCTACACCTTC.

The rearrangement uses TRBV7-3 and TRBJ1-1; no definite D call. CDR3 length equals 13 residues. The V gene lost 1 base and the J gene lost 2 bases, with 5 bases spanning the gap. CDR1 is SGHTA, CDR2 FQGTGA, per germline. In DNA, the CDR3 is TGTGCCAGCAGCTTAATGCGAAACACTGAAGCTTTCTTT. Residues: CASSLMRNTEAFF.

Here the CDR3 DNA reads TGTGCCAGCAGCCCAAGACAGGGGAGGGGCAATGAGCAGTTCTTC. Protein: CASSPRQGRGNEQFF. This rearrangement joins TRBV11-2 to TRBJ2-1; D is possibly TRBD1 (8 bases). V lost 5 bases, J lost 6 bases, and 17 bases lay in between. This CDR3 has 15 residues. Germline V lookup: CDR1 SGHAT, CDR2 FQNNGV.

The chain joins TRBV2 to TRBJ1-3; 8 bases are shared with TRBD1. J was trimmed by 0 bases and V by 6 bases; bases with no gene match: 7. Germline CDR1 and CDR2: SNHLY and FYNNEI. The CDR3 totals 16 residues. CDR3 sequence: CASRDRTGLSGNTIYF. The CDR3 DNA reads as TGTGCCAGCAGGGATCGGACAGGGCTCTCTGGAAACACCATATATTTT.

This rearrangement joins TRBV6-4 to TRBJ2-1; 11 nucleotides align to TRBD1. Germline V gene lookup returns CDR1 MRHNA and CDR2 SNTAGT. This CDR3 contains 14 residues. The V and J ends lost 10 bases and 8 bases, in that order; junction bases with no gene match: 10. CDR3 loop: CATKPGQGVDEQFF. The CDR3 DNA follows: TGTGCCACCAAGCCGGGACAGGGGGTGGATGAGCAGTTCTTC.

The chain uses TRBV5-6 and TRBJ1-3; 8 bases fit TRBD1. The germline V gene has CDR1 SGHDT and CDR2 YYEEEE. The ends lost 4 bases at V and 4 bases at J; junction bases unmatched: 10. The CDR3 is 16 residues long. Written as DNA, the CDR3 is TGTGCCAGCAGCCAGACAGGGGTTCGGTGGGGAAACACCATATATTTT. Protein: CASSQTGVRWGNTIYF.

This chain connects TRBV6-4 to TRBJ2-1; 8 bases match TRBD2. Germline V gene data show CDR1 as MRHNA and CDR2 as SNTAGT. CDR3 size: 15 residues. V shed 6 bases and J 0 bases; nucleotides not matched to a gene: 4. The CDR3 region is CASRGGGSSYNEQFF. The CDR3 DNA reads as TGTGCCAGCAGGGGCGGGGGGAGCTCCTACAATGAGCAGTTCTTC.

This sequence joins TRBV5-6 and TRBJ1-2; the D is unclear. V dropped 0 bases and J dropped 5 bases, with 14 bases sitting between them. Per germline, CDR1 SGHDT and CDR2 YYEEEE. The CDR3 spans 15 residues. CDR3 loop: CASSLVGDFWYGYTF. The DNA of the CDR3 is TGTGCCAGCAGCTTGGTAGGCGACTTCTGGTATGGCTACACCTTC. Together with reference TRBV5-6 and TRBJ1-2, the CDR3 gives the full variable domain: DAGVTQSPTHLIKTRGQQVTLRCSPKSGHDTVSWYQQALGQGPQFIFQYYEEEERQRGNFPDRFSGHQFPNYSSELNVNALLLGDSALYLCASSLVGDFWYGYTFGSGTRLTVV.

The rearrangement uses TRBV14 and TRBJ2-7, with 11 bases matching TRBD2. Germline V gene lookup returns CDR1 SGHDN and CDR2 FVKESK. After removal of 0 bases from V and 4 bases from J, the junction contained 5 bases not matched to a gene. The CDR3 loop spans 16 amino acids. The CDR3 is CASSQDSGRAKYEQYF. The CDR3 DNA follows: TGTGCCAGCAGCCAAGATAGCGGGAGGGCTAAATACGAGCAGTACTTC.

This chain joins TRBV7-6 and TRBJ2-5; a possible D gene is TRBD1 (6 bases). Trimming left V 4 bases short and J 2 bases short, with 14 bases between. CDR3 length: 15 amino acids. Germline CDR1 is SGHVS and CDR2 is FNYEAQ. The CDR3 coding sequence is TGTGCCAGCAGCTATAATCCGGGACAACAAGAGACCCAGTACTTC. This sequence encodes CASSYNPGQQETQYF.

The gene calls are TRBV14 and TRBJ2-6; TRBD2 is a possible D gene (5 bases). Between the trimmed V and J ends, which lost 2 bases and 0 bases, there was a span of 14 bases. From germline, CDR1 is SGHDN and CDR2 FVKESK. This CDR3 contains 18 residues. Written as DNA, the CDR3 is TGTGCCAGCAGCCAACCGGTAGGTGGGAGCTCTGGGGCCAACGTCCTGACTTTC. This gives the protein CASSQPVGGSSGANVLTF. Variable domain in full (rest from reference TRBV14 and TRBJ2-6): EAGVTQFPSHSVIEKGQTVTLRCDPISGHDNLYWYRRVMGKEIKFLLHFVKESKQDESGMPNNRFLAERTGGTYSTLKVQPAELEDSGVYFCASSQPVGGSSGANVLTFGAGSRLTVL.

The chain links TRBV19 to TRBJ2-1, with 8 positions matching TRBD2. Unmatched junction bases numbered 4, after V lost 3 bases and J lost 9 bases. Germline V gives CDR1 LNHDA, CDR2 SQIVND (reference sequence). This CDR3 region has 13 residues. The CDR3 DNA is TGTGCCAGTAGTATCGGGGGGGGCAGTGAGCAGTTCTTC. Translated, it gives CASSIGGGSEQFF.

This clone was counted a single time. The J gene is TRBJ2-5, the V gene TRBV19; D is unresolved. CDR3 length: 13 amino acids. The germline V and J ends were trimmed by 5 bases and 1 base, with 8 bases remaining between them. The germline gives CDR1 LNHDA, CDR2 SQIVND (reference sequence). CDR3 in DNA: TGTGCCAGTAGTCAACAGTTCCAAGAGACCCAGTACTTC. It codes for CASSQQFQETQYF.

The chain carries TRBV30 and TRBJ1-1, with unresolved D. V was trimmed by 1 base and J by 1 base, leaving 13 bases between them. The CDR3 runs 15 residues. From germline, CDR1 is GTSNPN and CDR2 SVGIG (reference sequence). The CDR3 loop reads CAWSASWAANTEAFF. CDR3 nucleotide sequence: TGTGCCTGGAGTGCCTCCTGGGCAGCGAACACTGAAGCTTTCTTT.

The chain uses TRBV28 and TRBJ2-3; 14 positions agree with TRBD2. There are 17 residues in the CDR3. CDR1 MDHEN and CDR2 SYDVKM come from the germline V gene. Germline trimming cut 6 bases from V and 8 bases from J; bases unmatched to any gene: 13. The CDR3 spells CASSLIPGLAGDGTQYF. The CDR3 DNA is TGTGCCAGCAGCCTCATCCCGGGACTAGCGGGAGATGGTACGCAGTATTTT.